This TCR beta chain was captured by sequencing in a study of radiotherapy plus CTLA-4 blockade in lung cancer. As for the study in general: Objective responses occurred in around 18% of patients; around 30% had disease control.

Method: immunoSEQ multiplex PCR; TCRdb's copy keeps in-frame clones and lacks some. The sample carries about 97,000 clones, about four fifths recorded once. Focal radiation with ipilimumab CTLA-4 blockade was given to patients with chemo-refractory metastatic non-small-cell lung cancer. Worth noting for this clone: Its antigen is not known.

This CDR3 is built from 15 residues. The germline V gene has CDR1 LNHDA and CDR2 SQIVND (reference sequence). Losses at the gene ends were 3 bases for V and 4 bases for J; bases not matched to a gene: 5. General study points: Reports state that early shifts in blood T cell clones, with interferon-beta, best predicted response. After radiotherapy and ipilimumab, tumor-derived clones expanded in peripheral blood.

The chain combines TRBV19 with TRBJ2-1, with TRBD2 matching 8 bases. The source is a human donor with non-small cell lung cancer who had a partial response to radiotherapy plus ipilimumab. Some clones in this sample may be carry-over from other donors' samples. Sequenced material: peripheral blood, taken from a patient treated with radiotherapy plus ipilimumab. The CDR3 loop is CASSMLGGRYNEQFF. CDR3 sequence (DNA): TGTGCCAGTAGTATGCTCGGCGGGAGGTACAATGAGCAGTTCTTC.